These 9 T cell receptor beta chains were sequenced from one sample in a study of blood T cell repertoires in COVID-19. Profiled with immunoSEQ multiplex PCR; TCRdb holds only in-frame clones, not every one. The table lists about 300,000 clones, 85% to 90% of them singletons. What was sequenced was peripheral blood. Receptor source: a man between 65 and 80 years old with acute or convalescent COVID-19.

The chain has TRBV7-6 and TRBJ2-2; D call uncertain. The CDR3 sequence is 15 residues long. Germline V gives CDR1 SGHVS, CDR2 FNYEAQ. Trimming stripped 6 bases from V and 1 base from J, with 12 bases between. In DNA, the CDR3 is TGTGCCAGCAGGCCATCCAGTTTGAACACCGGGGAGCTGTTTTTT. It encodes CASRPSSLNTGELFF.

This chain links TRBV6-1 with TRBJ2-7; 8 bases agree with TRBD1. The CDR3 loop spans 16 amino acids. Trimming took 0 bases from V and 4 from J; bases not matched to a gene: 8. The germline CDR1 and CDR2 sequences are MNHNS and SASEGT. This chain's CDR3 is CASSEAYRTGNYEQYF. The CDR3 coding sequence is TGTGCCAGCAGTGAAGCATACAGGACAGGGAATTACGAGCAGTACTTC.

This clone has only one observation. The V call is TRBV6-5, the J call TRBJ1-4; a weak D match, TRBD1 (5 bases). The V end lost 8 bases, the J end lost 4 bases, and 11 bases lay between the germline ends. The germline V gene has CDR1 MNHEY and CDR2 SVGAGI. CDR3 length: 13 amino acids. The CDR3 bases are TGTGCCAGCCAGCGGGACGTTAATGAAAAACTGTTTTTT. Its translation: CASQRDVNEKLFF.

V usage is TRBV11-2 and J usage is TRBJ2-1; D unclear. Germline CDR1 reads SGHAT; CDR2 reads FQNNGV. V was cut by 2 bases and J by 2 bases, with 7 bases left in between. The CDR3 is 14 residues long. The CDR3 protein is CASSLSGPYNEQFF. In nucleotides, the CDR3 is TGTGCCAGCAGCTTATCAGGTCCCTACAATGAGCAGTTCTTC.

For the CDR3, the DNA is TGTGCCAGTGGAGGTGGAGGACAGGGAGCGGATACGCAGTATTTT. Translated, it gives CASGGGGQGADTQYF. The V and J genes are TRBV19 and TRBJ2-3, with 8 bases fitting TRBD1. Looked up from germline, CDR1 is LNHDA and CDR2 is SQIVND (reference sequence). There are 15 residues in the CDR3. J lost 6 bases, V lost 8 bases, and 13 bases had no gene match. Full variable domain (rest looked up from reference TRBV19 and TRBJ2-3): DGGITQSPKYLFRKEGQNVTLSCEQNLNHDAMYWYRQDPGQGLRLIYYSQIVNDFQKGDIAEGYSVSREKKESFPLTVTSAQKNPTAFYLCASGGGGQGADTQYFGPGTRLTVL.

The rearrangement links TRBV14 to TRBJ1-6; the match to TRBD1 covers 7 bases. CDR3 length: 15 amino acids. The trim removed 4 bases at V and 8 bases at J, leaving 8 bases unmatched. Germline CDR1 reads SGHDN; CDR2 reads FVKESK. The CDR3 sequence is CASSLMTGQHSPLHF. DNA for the CDR3: TGTGCCAGCAGCCTGATGACAGGGCAGCATTCACCCCTCCACTTT.

V usage is TRBV7-8 and J usage is TRBJ1-5; a weak D match, TRBD1 (6 bases). This CDR3 spans 14 amino acids. The V and J ends lost 5 bases and 3 bases respectively, with 11 bases between them. Germline V gene lookup returns CDR1 SGHVS and CDR2 FQNEAQ. CDR3 sequence reads: CASSPGQNNQPQHF. CDR3 nucleotides: TGTGCCAGCAGCCCGGGACAAAACAATCAGCCCCAGCATTTT. The full variable domain, with the rest looked up from reference TRBV7-8 and TRBJ1-5, is GAGVSQSPRYKVAKRGQDVALRCDPISGHVSLFWYQQALGQGPEFLTYFQNEAQLDKSGLPSDRFFAERPEGSVSTLKIQRTQQEDSAVYLCASSPGQNNQPQHFGDGTRLSIL.

The chain recombines TRBV2 with TRBJ2-1; 10 bases line up with TRBD2. Germline CDR1 reads SNHLY; CDR2 reads FYNNEI. V lost 6 bases, J lost 0 bases, and 5 bases stayed unmatched. The CDR3 covers 16 residues. The CDR3 protein is CASRGAGGSSYNEQFF. Written as DNA, the CDR3 is TGTGCCAGCAGGGGAGCGGGGGGGAGCTCCTACAATGAGCAGTTCTTC.

The V gene is TRBV5-1, the J gene TRBJ2-7, with D possibly matching TRBD1 (5 bases). Deletions cut 1 base from V and 7 bases from J, with 9 bases between. Germline values: CDR1 SGHRS, CDR2 YFSETQ. The CDR3 runs to 12 residues. CDR3 bases: TGCGCCAGCAGCTTGTCGGACACAGAGCAGTACTTC. Protein product: CASSLSDTEQYF.